The 10 T cell receptor beta chains below were found in one sample sequenced in a study of blood T cell repertoires in COVID-19. Using immunoSEQ multiplex PCR, the repertoire was profiled, and TCRdb retains in-frame clones only, with some absent. Of about 270,000 clones listed, about four fifths are singletons. The specimen sequenced was peripheral blood. These receptors were taken from a woman aged 55-70 years with active or convalescent COVID-19.

The chain has TRBV6-1 and TRBJ1-2; D perhaps matches TRBD1 (5 bases). Between the trimmed V and J ends, which lost 2 bases and 3 bases, there was a span of 7 bases. This CDR3 has 13 amino acids. The germline V gene encodes CDR1 MNHNS and CDR2 SASEGT. The CDR3 nucleotides are TGTGCCAGCAGTGAATCAGGGCACTATGGCTACACCTTC. It is translated as CASSESGHYGYTF.

The V and J genes are TRBV5-4 and TRBJ2-7; a weak D match, TRBD2 (6 bases). Germline V gene lookup returns CDR1 SGHNT and CDR2 YYREEE (reference sequence). Trimming left V 4 bases short and J 3 bases short, with 23 bases between. This CDR3 spans 17 amino acids. CDR3 DNA sequence: TGTGCCAGCAGCCCGGGTAGGGGAGCGGGTACTTTCTACGAGCAGTACTTC. As protein: CASSPGRGAGTFYEQYF.

The chain has TRBV5-5 and TRBJ2-3; TRBD2 is a possible D gene (5 bases). Germline CDR1 reads SGHKS; CDR2 reads YYEKEE (reference sequence). V lost 2 bases to trimming and J lost 7 bases, with 11 bases between them. The CDR3 is made up of 13 amino acids. CDR3 nucleotides: TGTGCCAGCAGCTTCGGGATTTTGAATACGCAGTATTTT. Translating gives CASSFGILNTQYF. Using reference TRBV5-5 and TRBJ2-3 for the parts outside the CDR3, the full variable domain is DAGVTQSPTHLIKTRGQQVTLRCSPISGHKSVSWYQQVLGQGPQFIFQYYEKEERGRGNFPDRFSARQFPNYSSELNVNALLLGDSALYLCASSFGILNTQYFGPGTRLTVL.

CDR3 sequence: CASSFGADGELFF. CDR3 bases: TGTGCCAGCAGCTTCGGAGCGGACGGGGAGCTGTTTTTT. J is TRBJ2-2 and V is TRBV5-6; D might be TRBD2 (5 bases). The CDR3 contains 13 residues. V shed 2 bases and J shed 7 bases, with 9 bases lying between them. Germline CDR1 SGHDT, CDR2 YYEEEE.

J is TRBJ1-2 and V is TRBV15, with TRBD1 matching 7 bases. Trimming removed 1 base from V and 5 bases from J; junction bases left unmatched: 10. The CDR3 runs to 16 residues. Germline V lookup: CDR1 LNHNV, CDR2 YYDKDF (reference sequence). CDR3 sequence: CATSRGEGQDPYGYTF. The CDR3 nucleotides are TGTGCCACCAGCAGAGGAGAAGGACAGGACCCTTATGGCTACACCTTC.

The chain links TRBV7-6 to TRBJ2-1; the D gene is possibly TRBD2 (5 bases). The CDR3 contains 16 residues. CDR1 and CDR2 (germline): SGHVS, FNYEAQ. V shed 1 base and J shed 8 bases, with 18 bases lying between them. The CDR3 is CASSLEVALGGDEQFF. The CDR3 DNA sequence: TGTGCCAGCAGCTTAGAAGTAGCGTTAGGTGGAGATGAGCAGTTCTTC.

The chain carries TRBV3-1 (or the pseudogene TRBV3-2) and TRBJ2-3, with 9 bases fitting TRBD2. Germline V gene data show CDR1 as LGHDT and CDR2 as YNNKEL (reference sequence). V was clipped by 0 bases and J by 3 bases; unmatched bases: 13. CDR3 length: 19 residues. CDR3 loop: CASSQDLVLVAGGTDTQYF. CDR3 in DNA: TGTGCCAGCAGCCAAGATCTTGTTCTCGTCGCGGGGGGGACAGATACGCAGTATTTT.

This clone has a handful of counts. The chain uses TRBV13 and TRBJ1-6; 10 bases agree with TRBD1. The V gene end was trimmed by 4 bases and the J gene end by 10 bases; junction bases not matched to a gene: 10. The germline CDR1 and CDR2 sequences are PRHDT and FYEKMQ (reference sequence). This CDR3 region has 16 residues. The DNA for the CDR3 is TGTGCCAGCAGCTCCCCGACCGGGACAGGGGACTCACCCCTCCACTTT. Amino acids: CASSSPTGTGDSPLHF.

This clone showed up just a few times. V gene TRBV2 combines with J gene TRBJ1-1; no clear D gene. V shed 6 bases and J shed 8 bases, with 16 bases lying between them. Germline V gives CDR1 SNHLY, CDR2 FYNNEI. CDR3 size: 13 residues. CDR3 bases: TGTGCCAGCAGCGGACCTGGGTCGGGGGAAGCTTTCTTT. It translates to CASSGPGSGEAFF.

This chain joins TRBV25-1 and TRBJ2-1; 12 bases are shared with TRBD2. This CDR3 is built from 15 residues. The germline V gene encodes CDR1 MGHDK and CDR2 SYGVNS. With V trimmed by 6 bases and J by 6 bases, 6 bases remained unmatched. The CDR3 region is CASSFTSGGLNEQFF. The CDR3 DNA follows: TGTGCCAGCAGCTTCACTAGCGGGGGGCTCAATGAGCAGTTCTTC.